This entry lists 28 T cell receptor beta chains sequenced from one sample in a study of T cells after yellow fever vaccination. TCRdb called the 5' RACE reads again in MiXCR, with one record for every CDR3 protein. The sample yields 200,000 to 300,000 distinct CDR3 sequences, about 7% seen once. The specimen comprised CD4+ T cells sorted from PBMCs, sampled 15 days after the yellow fever booster vaccination. The receptors here all came from a young man who received the YFV17D yellow fever vaccine.

This clonotype was observed many times. CDR3 nucleotides: TGCAGTGCTAGTACTAGCGGGAGGGTCTACGAGCAGTACTTC. Its protein is CSASTSGRVYEQYF. The chain uses TRBV20-1 and TRBJ2-7, with TRBD2 matching over 13 bases. V gave up 3 bases and J gave up 3 bases; unmatched junction bases: 2. This CDR3 contains 14 residues. The germline CDR1 and CDR2 sequences are DFQATT and SNEGSKA (reference sequence).

A few counts support this clonotype. V gene TRBV7-2 combines with J gene TRBJ1-1; a weak D match, TRBD1 (5 bases). Germline CDR1 SGHTA, CDR2 FQGNSA. V lost 1 base to trimming and J lost 0 bases, with 9 bases between them. The CDR3 consists of 15 residues. CDR3 nucleotide sequence: TGTGCCAGCAGCTTAGTCGGACACATGAACACTGAAGCTTTCTTT. It translates to CASSLVGHMNTEAFF.

There are many counts of this clonotype. The chain employs TRBV7-2 and TRBJ2-5; 9 bases map to TRBD1. The trim removed 3 bases at V and 3 bases at J, leaving 8 bases unmatched. The germline gives CDR1 SGHTA, CDR2 FQGNSA. The CDR3 spans 16 residues. CDR3 region: CASSFFRDRVEETQYF. CDR3 DNA: TGTGCCAGCAGCTTCTTCCGGGACAGGGTGGAAGAGACCCAGTACTTC.

Many counts were recorded for this clonotype. The chain carries TRBV6-6 and TRBJ2-1; TRBD2 matches 10 bases. The CDR3 is made up of 17 amino acids. Germline CDR1 is MNHNY and CDR2 is SVGAGI (reference sequence). Here the CDR3 reads CATRVAGGPEGYNEQFF. The CDR3 bases are TGTGCTACGAGGGTAGCGGGAGGACCAGAGGGCTACAATGAGCAGTTCTTC.

This chain connects TRBV18 to TRBJ2-4; D may be TRBD1 or TRBD2 (5 bases each). The CDR3 contains 14 residues. Looked up from germline, CDR1 is KGHSH and CDR2 is LQKENI. Deletions cut 7 bases from V and 5 bases from J, with 15 bases between. The CDR3 DNA is TGTGCCAGCTTTAGCCGGGACGGAGAAAACATTCAGTACTTC. Its translation: CASFSRDGENIQYF.

This clonotype was observed many times. The genes are TRBV7-6 and TRBJ2-7; D remains unclear. CDR1 is SGHVS, CDR2 FNYEAQ, per germline. The V end was cut by 5 bases, the J end by 5 bases, with 16 bases between. The CDR3 sequence is 14 residues long. CDR3 DNA: TGTGCCAGCAGCCTTCCACCTTCCGTGCACGAGCAGTACTTC. This encodes CASSLPPSVHEQYF.

This clonotype occurred many times. The chain uses TRBV5-6 and TRBJ2-2; D is undetermined. The CDR3 contains 14 residues. Trimming removed 0 bases at V and 7 bases at J, with 10 bases between. Germline CDR1 reads SGHDT; CDR2 reads YYEEEE. CDR3 sequence: CASSLAVSGGELFF. As DNA, the CDR3 is TGTGCCAGCAGCTTGGCCGTGTCTGGCGGGGAGCTGTTTTTT.

The rearrangement uses TRBV11-2 and TRBJ2-4; 14 bases agree with TRBD2. This CDR3 is 19 amino acids long. Germline CDR1 reads SGHAT; CDR2 reads FQNNGV. J lost 4 bases, V lost 4 bases, and 12 bases had no gene match. In DNA, the CDR3 is TGTGCCAGCAGCTATGGACTAGCGGGAGGTAACCCGGGAAAAAACATTCAGTACTTC. The encoded protein is CASSYGLAGGNPGKNIQYF.

The V gene is TRBV29-1, the J gene TRBJ2-1, with TRBD2 matching 7 bases. Germline CDR1 and CDR2: SQVTM and ANQGSEA. The V gene end was trimmed by 4 bases and the J gene end by 9 bases; junction bases not matched to a gene: 9. The CDR3 contains 13 residues. As DNA, the CDR3 is TGCAGCGTTGCCGCTAGCGGTGGGAGTGAGCAGTTCTTC. Translation: CSVAASGGSEQFF.

The chain has TRBV28 and TRBJ2-3, with TRBD2 matching over 7 bases. Germline CDR1 MDHEN, CDR2 SYDVKM. With 4 bases clipped from V and 6 bases from J, the junction kept 10 bases outside the gene matches. The CDR3 has 15 amino acids. In nucleotides, the CDR3 is TGTGCCAGCAGTTCCGGTGCAGCGGGGCCGGATACGCAGTATTTT. It translates to CASSSGAAGPDTQYF.

This chain links TRBV18 with TRBJ2-7; 7 nucleotides match TRBD1. The length of the CDR3 is 15 residues. With V trimmed by 3 bases and J by 2 bases, 7 bases remained unmatched. Per germline, CDR1 KGHSH and CDR2 LQKENI. CDR3 in DNA: TGTGCCAGCTCACCGACGACAGGGATCGCCTACGAGCAGTACTTC. Its translation is CASSPTTGIAYEQYF.

This clonotype was observed at least ten times. The V call is TRBV5-1, the J call TRBJ2-3; D remains ambiguous. The CDR3 is 14 amino acids. Germline assignment: CDR1 SGHRS and CDR2 YFSETQ. V lost 0 bases, J lost 5 bases, and 10 bases lay in between. The CDR3 spells CASSLGSYLDTQYF. The CDR3 DNA sequence: TGCGCCAGCAGCTTGGGATCCTACCTAGATACGCAGTATTTT.

The sample holds a few counts of this clonotype. The rearrangement joins TRBV4-2 to TRBJ1-4; D might be TRBD1 (5 bases). In germline, CDR1 is LGHNA, CDR2 YNFKEQ. Trimming removed 8 bases at V and 2 bases at J, with 12 bases between. The CDR3 runs 14 residues. This CDR3 reads CASATGHTNEKLFF. The CDR3, as DNA: TGTGCCAGCGCTACGGGGCACACTAATGAAAAACTGTTTTTT.

This clonotype showed up just a few times. The J gene is TRBJ1-1, the V gene TRBV11-2; possibly TRBD1 for D (5 bases). Germline V gene sequence: CDR1 SGHAT, CDR2 FQNNGV. Trimming left V 8 bases short and J 4 bases short, with 14 bases between. CDR3 length: 13 amino acids. The chain's CDR3 is CASALAGGTEAFF. In nucleotides, the CDR3 is TGTGCCAGCGCCCTGGCGGGGGGCACTGAAGCTTTCTTT.

This chain uses TRBV6-1 with TRBJ2-1; D gene unclear. Germline loops: CDR1 MNHNS, CDR2 SASEGT. This CDR3 is built from 16 residues. The V and J ends lost 7 bases and 4 bases respectively, with 20 bases between them. The CDR3 DNA sequence: TGTGCCAGCAAGCAAATGGTCCCTTACGGATACAATGAGCAGTTCTTC. It encodes CASKQMVPYGYNEQFF.

This clonotype was counted at least ten times. J is TRBJ1-6 and V is TRBV20-1; D is unresolved. The CDR3 sequence is 13 residues long. In germline, CDR1 is DFQATT, CDR2 SNEGSKA (reference sequence). CDR3 bases: TGCAGCGTAGTAGGGCCCTATAATTCACCCCTCCACTTT. Protein sequence: CSVVGPYNSPLHF.

Ten or more counts support this clonotype. V is TRBV7-2 and J is TRBJ2-7, with D tentatively TRBD1 or TRBD2 (5 bases each). V lost 6 bases to trimming and J lost 5 bases, with 23 bases between them. The CDR3 is 16 amino acids. Per the germline V gene, CDR1 is SGHTA and CDR2 is FQGNSA. CDR3 in DNA: TGTGCCAGCAGTCCGGGGCCAGTTGGTAAAGGTGACGAGCAGTACTTC. It yields the protein CASSPGPVGKGDEQYF.

This clonotype was seen many times. This chain connects TRBV29-1 to TRBJ2-1; D is possibly TRBD2 (6 bases). The CDR3 totals 12 residues. V was clipped by 4 bases and J by 4 bases, with 8 bases between them. Germline V gene lookup returns CDR1 SQVTM and CDR2 ANQGSEA. CDR3 in amino acids: CSVGTTYNEQFF. As DNA, the CDR3 is TGCAGCGTTGGGACTACATACAATGAGCAGTTCTTC.

This clonotype came up a few times. The chain joins TRBV7-2 to TRBJ2-7; 7 positions agree with TRBD2. The CDR3 length is 13 residues. CDR1 is SGHTA, CDR2 FQGNSA, per germline. V lost 6 bases and J lost 4; bases outside the gene matches: 6. The CDR3 DNA follows: TGTGCCAGCAGGCCCGGACTAGTGTACGAGCAGTACTTC. Its translation: CASRPGLVYEQYF.

The gene calls are TRBV5-1 and TRBJ2-7, with 14 bases that match TRBD2. The CDR3 extends over 16 amino acids. Germline CDR1 and CDR2: SGHRS and YFSETQ. The J segment lost 5 bases and the V segment lost 5 bases, leaving 9 bases of the junction unmatched. This CDR3 reads CASSTGTSGSFDEQYF. CDR3 nucleotide sequence: TGCGCCAGCAGTACCGGGACTAGCGGGAGTTTCGACGAGCAGTACTTC. Full variable domain (outside the CDR3, taken from reference TRBV5-1 and TRBJ2-7): KAGVTQTPRYLIKTRGQQVTLSCSPISGHRSVSWYQQTPGQGLQFLFEYFSETQRNKGNFPGRFSGRQFSNSRSEMNVSTLELGDSALYLCASSTGTSGSFDEQYFGPGTRLTVT.

The chain has TRBV7-2 and TRBJ2-3, with 9 bases fitting TRBD2. Germline lookup yields CDR1 SGHTA and CDR2 FQGNSA. With V trimmed by 5 bases and J by 5 bases, 11 bases remained unmatched. This CDR3 is built from 16 residues. CDR3 bases: TGTGCCAGCAGCCCGAAGAGCGGGAGGTGGTTAGATACGCAGTATTTT. Translating gives CASSPKSGRWLDTQYF.

This clonotype was counted between two and nine times. The gene calls are TRBV7-2 and TRBJ2-3; no clear D. Per germline, CDR1 SGHTA and CDR2 FQGNSA. V was clipped by 5 bases and J by 7 bases, with 7 bases between them. The CDR3 length is 11 residues. The CDR3 sequence: CASSPTYTQYF. The DNA of the CDR3 is TGTGCCAGCAGCCCAACCTATACGCAGTATTTT. The complete variable domain, with remaining parts taken from reference TRBV7-2 and TRBJ2-3, reads GAGVSQSPSNKVTEKGKDVELRCDPISGHTALYWYRQSLGQGLEFLIYFQGNSAPDKSGLPSDRFSAERTGGSVSTLTIQRTQQEDSAVYLCASSPTYTQYFGPGTRLTVL.

The table lists this clonotype with a few counts. The chain employs TRBV6-1 and TRBJ2-2, with 7 bases that match TRBD2. V was clipped by 5 bases and J by 3 bases; unmatched bases: 3. Germline assignment: CDR1 MNHNS and CDR2 SASEGT. The CDR3 is made up of 14 amino acids. The DNA for the CDR3 is TGTGCCAGCAGTCGCACTAGCGACACCGGGGAGCTGTTTTTT. Its translation is CASSRTSDTGELFF.

This clonotype was counted ten times or more. The chain carries TRBV4-2 and TRBJ2-2, with TRBD2 as a possible D gene (6 bases). The CDR3 runs to 17 residues. V was clipped by 0 bases and J by 6 bases, with 17 bases between them. Germline-derived CDR1 and CDR2 are LGHNA and YNFKEQ. CDR3 in DNA: TGTGCCAGCAGCCAAGAAACGGGAGCAGGGCGGGCCGGGGAGCTGTTTTTT. Translating it yields CASSQETGAGRAGELFF.

A remark on this clonotype: Possible read error: a much larger clone is one base away. The gene calls are TRBV12-3 or TRBV12-4 and TRBJ2-6, with D uncertain. Trimming stripped 6 bases from V and 2 bases from J, with 5 bases between. This CDR3 has 13 amino acids. This CDR3 reads CASRVTGANVLTF. In nucleotides, the CDR3 is TGTGCCAGCAGGGTTACTGGGGCCAACGTCCTGACTTTC.

This clonotype was observed a handful of times. The chain uses TRBV29-1 and TRBJ2-3; D ambiguous. Germline values: CDR1 SQVTM, CDR2 ANQGSEA. V shed 8 bases and J shed 4 bases, with 13 bases lying between them. This CDR3 is 12 amino acids long. CDR3: CSPRRASDTQYF. DNA for the CDR3: TGCAGCCCTCGAAGGGCCTCAGATACGCAGTATTTT.

The chain combines TRBV27 with TRBJ2-7; D uncertain. The V gene's germline CDR1 is MNHEY and CDR2 SMNVEV (reference sequence). The CDR3 loop spans 14 amino acids. V was clipped by 3 bases and J by 2 bases, with 11 bases between them. CDR3 nucleotide sequence: TGTGCCAGCAGTTTCTCGACGGACGCCTACGAGCAGTACTTC. This codes for CASSFSTDAYEQYF.

J is TRBJ1-2 and V is TRBV29-1, with TRBD1 matching 9 bases. CDR1 SQVTM and CDR2 ANQGSEA come from the germline V gene. The CDR3 totals 17 residues. J was trimmed by 3 bases and V by 4 bases; bases with no gene match: 15. DNA of the CDR3: TGCAGCGTTGCTGGGGGGGACAAGGACAGGGGCTACTATGGCTACACCTTC. This codes for CSVAGGDKDRGYYGYTF.